Shown below are 26 T cell receptor beta chains from a single sample sequenced in a study of response to subunit inactivated influenza vaccine. TCRdb called the RT-PCR reads again in MiXCR, with one record for every CDR3 protein. In the table there are 250,000 to 350,000 distinct CDR3 sequences, around 22% of which are singletons. Specimen: PBMCs from blood, collected approximately 22 months after vaccination. All receptors derive from a man aged 50-75 years who received an inactivated influenza vaccine.

Ten or more counts support this clonotype. The chain has TRBV10-3 and TRBJ2-3; D unclear. CDR3 length: 11 amino acids. The V end lost 5 bases, the J end lost 6 bases, and 6 bases lay between the germline ends. Germline assignment: CDR1 ENHRY and CDR2 SYGVKD. The CDR3 sequence is CAISWGDTQYF. The CDR3 nucleotides read TGTGCCATCAGTTGGGGTGATACGCAGTATTTT.

This clonotype was counted at least ten times. The CDR3 DNA is TGTGCCAGCAGTGAACCCGGCAGTGAAGCTTTCTTT. Its translation is CASSEPGSEAFF. V and J are TRBV6-1 and TRBJ1-1, with D unclear. V lost 2 bases and J 7 bases, leaving 8 bases between the germline ends. The CDR3 is 12 residues long. Germline CDR1 is MNHNS and CDR2 is SASEGT.

This clonotype was seen repeatedly, ten times or more. This chain connects TRBV5-4 to TRBJ2-4, with TRBD2 as a possible D gene (5 bases). V was pared by 4 bases and J by 14 bases, with 13 bases between. CDR1 and CDR2 from the germline V gene are SGHNT and YYREEE (reference sequence). This CDR3 comprises 11 residues. The CDR3 DNA follows: TGTGCCAGCAGCCCAGGACGGACTGAGTACTTC. It yields the protein CASSPGRTEYF.

The sample holds many counts of this clonotype. The V gene is TRBV4-1, the J gene TRBJ1-1, with a possible D match to TRBD1 (5 bases). The CDR3 has 16 residues. Germline CDR1 is MGHRA and CDR2 is YSYEKL. Trimming left V 2 bases short and J 1 base short, with 14 bases between. Here the CDR3 reads CASSQSPGPGNTEAFF. The CDR3 DNA reads as TGCGCCAGCAGCCAATCCCCAGGGCCGGGGAACACTGAAGCTTTCTTT.

The chain is built from TRBV7-6 and TRBJ1-3, with a weak D call TRBD1 (5 bases). Germline CDR1 SGHVS, CDR2 FNYEAQ. The V gene lost 3 bases and the J gene lost 4 bases, with 13 bases spanning the gap. The CDR3 is 15 amino acids. The CDR3 DNA is TGTGCCAGCAGCTTGCGGGACCCGGCCGGAAACACCATATATTTT. This translates into CASSLRDPAGNTIYF.

This clonotype was seen only a few times. The chain links TRBV20-1 to TRBJ1-6; weak D call: TRBD1 (6 bases). The germline CDR1 and CDR2 sequences are DFQATT and SNEGSKA (reference sequence). Trimming left V 5 bases short and J 3 bases short, with 11 bases between. The CDR3 has 14 amino acids. The CDR3 loop reads CSAQQGDYNSPLHF. In DNA form, the CDR3 reads TGCAGTGCTCAACAGGGAGACTATAATTCACCCCTCCACTTT.

Note on this clonotype: The conserved final phenylalanine or tryptophan is absent from the CDR3, which likely points to a read error. This chain joins TRBV27 and TRBJ2-2; no firm D call. Germline lookup yields CDR1 MNHEY and CDR2 SMNVEV (reference sequence). The CDR3 has 11 amino acids. Trimming left V 4 bases short and J 6 bases short, with 3 bases between. The CDR3 sequence is CASSYAGELFC. The CDR3 DNA reads as TGTGCCAGCAGTTATGCCGGGGAGCTGTTTTGT.

The chain joins TRBV6-5 to TRBJ2-7, with 10 nucleotides matching TRBD1. The CDR3 is made up of 12 amino acids. With V trimmed by 10 bases and J by 7 bases, 7 bases remained unmatched. CDR1 is MNHEY, CDR2 SVGAGI, per germline. The CDR3 region has the DNA TGTGCCACACGACAGGGGGCGCGGGAGCAGTACTTC. Its translation: CATRQGAREQYF.

This clonotype was found many times. The rearrangement joins TRBV5-1 to TRBJ1-5, with D maybe TRBD1 (5 bases). Germline CDR1 SGHRS, CDR2 YFSETQ. CDR3 length equals 15 residues. V was pared by 4 bases and J by 0 bases, with 11 bases between. CDR3 coding DNA: TGCGCCAGCAGCCTCGGACAATATAGCAATCAGCCCCAGCATTTT. This codes for CASSLGQYSNQPQHF.

A few counts support this clonotype. The gene calls are TRBV6-6 and TRBJ1-1, with D possibly TRBD1 on 6 matching bases. Germline assignment: CDR1 MNHNY and CDR2 SVGAGI (reference sequence). The CDR3 is made up of 13 amino acids. Between the trimmed V and J ends, which lost 6 bases and 3 bases, there was a span of 11 bases. CDR3 residues: CASSRQDYTEAFF. CDR3 DNA: TGTGCCAGCAGCCGACAGGACTACACTGAAGCTTTCTTT.

A single count supports this clonotype. Here the CDR3 reads CASSRLSNEQFF. The CDR3 nucleotides are TGTGCCAGCAGCCGCTTAAGCAATGAGCAGTTCTTC. The chain couples TRBV6-2 or TRBV6-3 to TRBJ2-1; D is unresolved. Deletions cut 6 bases from V and 6 bases from J, with 9 bases between. The CDR3 length is 12 residues. Germline CDR1 MNHEY, CDR2 SVGEGT.

This chain connects TRBV6-1 to TRBJ1-1, with no clear D. This CDR3 contains 14 residues. Germline lookup yields CDR1 MNHNS and CDR2 SASEGT. Trimming left V 3 bases short and J 0 bases short, with 8 bases between. The CDR3 sequence: CASSDSFLNTEAFF. CDR3 nucleotide sequence: TGTGCCAGCAGTGACAGTTTTTTGAACACTGAAGCTTTCTTT.

This clonotype was counted only a few times. CDR3 nucleotides: TGTGCCAGCAGTCCCGTAATAGGAAATTCACCCCTCCACTTT. Residues: CASSPVIGNSPLHF. The chain joins TRBV28 to TRBJ1-6; D remains unclear. The length of the CDR3 is 14 residues. CDR1 is MDHEN and CDR2 is SYDVKM in the germline V gene. Trimming stripped 5 bases from V and 7 bases from J, with 12 bases between.

The chain links TRBV28 to TRBJ1-1, with D tentatively TRBD1 (5 bases). The V end was cut by 6 bases, the J end by 12 bases, with 20 bases between. CDR1 is MDHEN, CDR2 SYDVKM, per germline. The CDR3 runs 13 residues. The CDR3 region has the DNA TGTGCCAGCAGGGCAACCGGGACTTCTGGACCTTTCTTT. As protein: CASRATGTSGPFF. The full variable domain, its missing parts supplied by reference TRBV28 and TRBJ1-1, is DVKVTQSSRYLVKRTGEKVFLECVQDMDHENMFWYRQDPGLGLRLIYFSYDVKMKEKGDIPEGYSVSREKKERFSLILESASTNQTSMYLCASRATGTSGPFFGQGTRLTVV.

The chain joins TRBV5-1 to TRBJ2-3; D is unclear. The germline gives CDR1 SGHRS, CDR2 YFSETQ. CDR3 length equals 15 residues. V was shortened by 4 bases and J by 8 bases, with 20 bases between the two germline ends. DNA for the CDR3: TGCGCCAGCAGCCCTGATTCCCCCCGCCCCGGTACGCAGTATTTT. It specifies CASSPDSPRPGTQYF.

The chain is built from TRBV10-3 and TRBJ1-3, with no clear D. Germline assignment: CDR1 ENHRY and CDR2 SYGVKD. V lost 2 bases to trimming and J lost 0 bases, with 8 bases between them. The CDR3 covers 15 residues. This CDR3 reads CAISENAGSGNTIYF. CDR3 in DNA: TGTGCCATCAGTGAGAACGCTGGCTCTGGAAACACCATATATTTT.

This clonotype has ten or more counts. The chain joins TRBV29-1 to TRBJ1-2, with D possibly matching TRBD1 (5 bases). V dropped 0 bases and J dropped 1 base, with 12 bases sitting between them. The germline CDR1 and CDR2 sequences are SQVTM and ANQGSEA. The CDR3 spans 15 residues. The CDR3 region is CSVEDPRVDNYGYTF. DNA for the CDR3: TGCAGCGTTGAAGATCCCAGGGTCGATAACTATGGCTACACCTTC.

This clonotype was seen more than once but under ten times. The CDR3 loop reads CASSLQGAYEQYF. DNA for the CDR3: TGTGCCAGCAGTTTGCAGGGGGCTTACGAGCAGTACTTC. The rearrangement joins TRBV12-3 or TRBV12-4 to TRBJ2-7, with 8 bases matching TRBD1. The CDR3 contains 13 residues. The V gene end was trimmed by 3 bases and the J gene end by 4 bases; junction bases not matched to a gene: 2.

This clonotype has ten or more counts. This sequence joins TRBV27 and TRBJ1-1; TRBD1 agrees at 12 bases. The CDR3 sequence is 15 residues long. The germline V gene encodes CDR1 MNHEY and CDR2 SMNVEV (reference sequence). The V and J ends lost 8 bases and 4 bases, in that order; junction bases with no gene match: 8. The DNA for the CDR3 is TGTGCCAGCTGGCGGGACAGGGGGCGCATCACTGAAGCTTTCTTT. Its translation is CASWRDRGRITEAFF.

V is TRBV5-5 and J is TRBJ2-1; D remains unclear. V dropped 4 bases and J dropped 2 bases, with 19 bases sitting between them. Germline CDR1 SGHKS, CDR2 YYEKEE (reference sequence). This CDR3 region has 17 residues. CDR3 nucleotides: TGTGCCAGCAGCCTCCATTGGCGTGGCTATCCCTACAATGAGCAGTTCTTC. This gives the protein CASSLHWRGYPYNEQFF.

This clonotype appeared a few times. The chain carries TRBV4-1 and TRBJ1-1; 11 bases are a match to TRBD1. The V gene end was trimmed by 2 bases and the J gene end by 1 base; junction bases not matched to a gene: 6. Germline V gene data show CDR1 as MGHRA and CDR2 as YSYEKL. This CDR3 has 17 amino acids. The CDR3 here is CASSQNRDRGKNTEAFF. The CDR3 bases are TGCGCCAGCAGCCAAAACCGGGACAGGGGGAAGAACACTGAAGCTTTCTTT.

This clonotype has a count of ten or more. The chain joins TRBV29-1 to TRBJ1-2, with TRBD1 matching 7 bases. The CDR3 loop spans 12 amino acids. Germline V gene lookup returns CDR1 SQVTM and CDR2 ANQGSEA. V shed 7 bases, J shed 7 bases, and the junction held 9 bases outside the gene matches. The CDR3 reads CSGTDRASGYTF. The CDR3 DNA reads as TGCAGCGGGACCGACAGGGCATCTGGCTACACCTTC.

This clonotype turned up a few times. The gene calls are TRBV28 and TRBJ1-2; TRBD1 agrees at 8 bases. V was pared by 7 bases and J by 7 bases, with 8 bases of the junction left unmatched. Germline CDR1 and CDR2: MDHEN and SYDVKM. This CDR3 comprises 13 residues. In DNA form, the CDR3 reads TGTGCCAGCATCCCGACAGGGGTTTTTGGCTACACCTTC. Protein: CASIPTGVFGYTF.

The chain links TRBV28 to TRBJ2-5; 7 bases line up with TRBD1. Per the germline V gene, CDR1 is MDHEN and CDR2 is SYDVKM. The trim removed 4 bases at V and 7 bases at J, leaving 9 bases unmatched. CDR3 size: 14 residues. The CDR3 DNA reads TGTGCCAGCAGTTCGGGACAGCCTGCATGGACCCAGTACTTC. Amino acids: CASSSGQPAWTQYF.

This clonotype was observed many times. V usage is TRBV4-1 and J usage is TRBJ1-2; D unclear. Germline values: CDR1 MGHRA, CDR2 YSYEKL. CDR3 length equals 15 residues. V lost 1 base to trimming and J lost 2 bases, with 11 bases between them. The CDR3 coding sequence is TGCGCCAGCAGCCAAGTTAAAGGCCCAAACTATGGCTACACCTTC. This codes for CASSQVKGPNYGYTF.

This chain connects TRBV5-1 to TRBJ2-5, with 9 bases identical to TRBD1. V gave up 4 bases and J gave up 4 bases; unmatched junction bases: 8. Germline CDR1 reads SGHRS; CDR2 reads YFSETQ. The CDR3 totals 15 residues. This CDR3 reads CASSLRTGEGETQYF. CDR3 DNA: TGCGCCAGCAGCCTCCGGACAGGGGAGGGAGAGACCCAGTACTTC.